This T cell receptor beta chain originates from a study of T cell responses to AZD1222 COVID-19 vaccine. General study results and limits: All repertoire sampling was performed exclusively after the peak T cell response. Within unmutated variant regions lay the reported targets of nearly half of spike-specific TCRs. After two AZD1222 doses, spike-specific TCR breadth and depth rose versus day 0.

Generated by immunoSEQ multiplex PCR, the TCRdb table keeps only in-frame clones and is missing some. The table shows some 140,000 clones, with roughly nine tenths occurring only once. Looked up from germline, CDR1 is SGHRS and CDR2 is YFSETQ. This CDR3 is built from 15 residues. V lost 0 bases and J 0 bases, leaving 8 bases between the germline ends. In the case of this clone: Antigen specificity is unknown.

The TCR originated in an adult in good health. This chain links TRBV5-1 with TRBJ2-3; no firm D call. This specimen was peripheral blood, taken on day 0 of MenACWY control vaccination. CDR3 in DNA: TGCGCCAGCAGCTTGGGCCGCGTAAGCACAGATACGCAGTATTTT. Amino acid sequence: CASSLGRVSTDTQYF.